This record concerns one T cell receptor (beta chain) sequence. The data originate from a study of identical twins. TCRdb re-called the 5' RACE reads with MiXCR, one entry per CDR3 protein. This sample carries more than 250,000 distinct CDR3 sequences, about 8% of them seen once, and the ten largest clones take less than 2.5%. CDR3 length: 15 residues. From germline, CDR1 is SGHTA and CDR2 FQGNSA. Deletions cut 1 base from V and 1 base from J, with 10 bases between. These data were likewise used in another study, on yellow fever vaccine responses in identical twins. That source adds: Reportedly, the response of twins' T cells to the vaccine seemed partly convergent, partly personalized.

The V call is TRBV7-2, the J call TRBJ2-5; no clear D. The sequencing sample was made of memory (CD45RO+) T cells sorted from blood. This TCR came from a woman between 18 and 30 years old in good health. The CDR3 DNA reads TGTGCCAGCAGCTTAGATGTCGGGCTCCAAGAGACCCAGTACTTC. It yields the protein CASSLDVGLQETQYF.